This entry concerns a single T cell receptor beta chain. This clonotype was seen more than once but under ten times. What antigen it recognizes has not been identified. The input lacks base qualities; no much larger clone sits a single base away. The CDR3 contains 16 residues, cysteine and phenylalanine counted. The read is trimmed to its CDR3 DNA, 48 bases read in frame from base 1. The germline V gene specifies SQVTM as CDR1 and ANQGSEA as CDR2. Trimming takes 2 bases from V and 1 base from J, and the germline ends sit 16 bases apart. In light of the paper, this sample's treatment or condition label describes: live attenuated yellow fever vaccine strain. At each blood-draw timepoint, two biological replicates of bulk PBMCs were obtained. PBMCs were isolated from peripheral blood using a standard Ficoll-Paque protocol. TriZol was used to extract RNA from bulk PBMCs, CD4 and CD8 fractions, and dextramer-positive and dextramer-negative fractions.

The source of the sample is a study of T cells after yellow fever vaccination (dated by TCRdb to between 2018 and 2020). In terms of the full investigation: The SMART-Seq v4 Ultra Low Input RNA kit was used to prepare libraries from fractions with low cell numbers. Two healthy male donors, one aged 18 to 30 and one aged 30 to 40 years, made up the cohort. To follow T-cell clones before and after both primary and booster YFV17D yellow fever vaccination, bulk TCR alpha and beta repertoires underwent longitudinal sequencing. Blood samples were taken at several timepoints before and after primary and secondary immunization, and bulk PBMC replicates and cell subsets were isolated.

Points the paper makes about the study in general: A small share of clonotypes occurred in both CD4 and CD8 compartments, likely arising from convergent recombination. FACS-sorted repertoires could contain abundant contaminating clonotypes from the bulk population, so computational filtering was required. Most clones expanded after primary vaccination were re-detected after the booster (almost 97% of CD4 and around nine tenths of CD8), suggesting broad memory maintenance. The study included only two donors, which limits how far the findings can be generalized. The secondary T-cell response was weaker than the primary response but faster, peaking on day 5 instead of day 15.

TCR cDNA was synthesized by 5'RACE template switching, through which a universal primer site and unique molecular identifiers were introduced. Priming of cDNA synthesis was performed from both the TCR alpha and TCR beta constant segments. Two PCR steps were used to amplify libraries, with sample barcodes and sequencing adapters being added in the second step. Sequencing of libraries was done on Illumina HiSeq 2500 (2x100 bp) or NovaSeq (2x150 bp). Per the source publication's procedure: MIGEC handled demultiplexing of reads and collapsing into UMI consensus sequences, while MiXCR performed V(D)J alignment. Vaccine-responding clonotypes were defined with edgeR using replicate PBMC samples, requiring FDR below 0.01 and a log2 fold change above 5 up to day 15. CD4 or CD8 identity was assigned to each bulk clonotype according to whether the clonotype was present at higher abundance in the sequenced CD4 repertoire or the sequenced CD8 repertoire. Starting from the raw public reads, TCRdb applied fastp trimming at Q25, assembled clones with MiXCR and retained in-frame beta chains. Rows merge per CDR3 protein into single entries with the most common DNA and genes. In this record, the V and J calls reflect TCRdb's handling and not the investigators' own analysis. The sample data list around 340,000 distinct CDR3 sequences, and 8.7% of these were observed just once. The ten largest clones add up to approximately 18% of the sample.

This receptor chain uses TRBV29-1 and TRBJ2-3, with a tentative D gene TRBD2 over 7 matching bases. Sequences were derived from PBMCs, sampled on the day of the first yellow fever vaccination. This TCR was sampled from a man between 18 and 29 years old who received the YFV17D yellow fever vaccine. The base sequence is TGCAGCGTTGAAATTGCGGCGGGGGCCCGCACAGATACGCAGTATTTT. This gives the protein CSVEIAAGARTDTQYF.